Listed below are T cell receptor beta chains from one sample, sequenced in a study of vaccination and CD4 T cells after COVID-19. Their target antigens are unknown. TCRdb reanalysed the PCR reads using MiXCR and keeps one entry per CDR3 protein. Of fewer than 20,000 distinct CDR3 sequences listed, 56% are singletons. The specimen sequenced was CD4+ T cells from blood, cultured in vitro. The receptors were sampled from a human donor who had recovered from COVID-19. Both conserved end residues are part of each CDR3. Fields, in order: D gene, CDR3 length, clone size, V gene, J gene, CDR3 DNA, CDR3 protein. The D gene is left open where the match is weak. Clone size is not always given. Where it is, it says once, few, many or a class for expanded clones.

D: -
length: 13
size: -
V: TRBV20-1
J: TRBJ1-2
DNA: TGCAGTGCTAGGGGTCCCTCTACCTATGGCTACACCTTC
CDR3: CSARGPSTYGYTF

D: -
length: 12
size: few
V: TRBV20-1
J: TRBJ1-6
DNA: TGCAGTGCTAGAAGTGGAGGATCACCCCTCCACTTT
CDR3: CSARSGGSPLHF

D: -
length: 12
size: -
V: TRBV7-9
J: TRBJ2-3
DNA: TGTGCCAGCAGCCCTGCGGTGGATACGCAGTATTTT
CDR3: CASSPAVDTQYF

D: TRBD1
length: 15
size: -
V: TRBV15
J: TRBJ2-7
DNA: TGTGCCACCAGCATCGGGACAGGCCTTCCCTACGAGCAGTACTTC
CDR3: CATSIGTGLPYEQYF

D: -
length: 14
size: once
V: TRBV9
J: TRBJ1-2
DNA: TGTGCCAGCAGCGTAGGAACTGAATCCTATGGCTACACCTTC
CDR3: CASSVGTESYGYTF

D: -
length: 14
size: -
V: TRBV20-1
J: TRBJ2-5
DNA: TGCAGTGTCCCAATGAGGGCGGGGCAAGAGACCCAGTACTTC
CDR3: CSVPMRAGQETQYF

D: TRBD2
length: 17
size: -
V: TRBV5-1
J: TRBJ2-2
DNA: TGCGCCAGCAGCTCGGGACTAGCGGGAGATTGGACCGGGGAGCTGTTTTTT
CDR3: CASSSGLAGDWTGELFF

D: TRBD1
length: 13
size: few
V: TRBV20-1
J: TRBJ1-6
DNA: TGCAGTGCTTGGACAGGGGCGTCTTCACCCCTCCACTTT
CDR3: CSAWTGASSPLHF

D: -
length: 14
size: few
V: TRBV5-4
J: TRBJ1-2
DNA: TGTGCCAGCAGCTTAAAAAACTCCCACCCCGGCTACACCTTC
CDR3: CASSLKNSHPGYTF

D: -
length: 14
size: -
V: TRBV5-1
J: TRBJ2-5
DNA: TGCGCCAGCAGCTTGGGACAGAGGCAAGAGACCCAGTACTTC
CDR3: CASSLGQRQETQYF

D: TRBD1
length: 14
size: few
V: TRBV7-2
J: TRBJ2-5
DNA: TGTGCCAGCAGCTTAGGTACAGGGGGAGAGACCCAGTACTTC
CDR3: CASSLGTGGETQYF

D: -
length: 11
size: -
V: TRBV27
J: TRBJ1-2
DNA: TGTGCCAGCAGTTCCCCGAGTGGCTACACCTTC
CDR3: CASSSPSGYTF

D: -
length: 15
size: few
V: TRBV24-1
J: TRBJ2-5
DNA: TGTGCCACCAGTGATTCGAGGGGGACGGGGGAGACCCAGTACTTC
CDR3: CATSDSRGTGETQYF

D: TRBD1
length: 16
size: once
V: TRBV7-9
J: TRBJ2-2
DNA: TGCGCCAGCAGCTTGGGGCTGACAGGGGACACCGGGGAGCTGTTTTTT
CDR3: CASSLGLTGDTGELFF

D: TRBD2
length: 16
size: -
V: TRBV6-1
J: TRBJ2-2
DNA: TGTGCCAGCAGTCGCAATATCGCGGGAGGGCCCGGGGAGCTGTTTTTT
CDR3: CASSRNIAGGPGELFF

D: -
length: 14
size: once
V: TRBV27
J: TRBJ2-1
DNA: TGTGCCAGCAGTTCCCCACCACTAGGTTATGAGCAGTTCTTC
CDR3: CASSSPPLGYEQFF

D: -
length: 15
size: -
V: TRBV7-8
J: TRBJ2-7
DNA: TGTGCCAGCAGCCTTCCGAGACAGCAATACTACGAGCAGTACTTC
CDR3: CASSLPRQQYYEQYF

D: -
length: 12
size: once
V: TRBV15
J: TRBJ2-7
DNA: TGTGCCACCAGCATCGAGGGGTACGAGCAGTACTTC
CDR3: CATSIEGYEQYF

D: -
length: 16
size: -
V: TRBV19
J: TRBJ1-5
DNA: TGTGCCAGTAGTGAAGGACGCGGCTATAGCAATCAGCCCCAGCATTTT
CDR3: CASSEGRGYSNQPQHF

D: -
length: 12
size: few
V: TRBV29-1
J: TRBJ2-7
DNA: TGCAGCGTTAAGGTGAGCTCCTACGAGCAGTACTTC
CDR3: CSVKVSSYEQYF

D: -
length: 16
size: -
V: TRBV5-6
J: TRBJ1-3
DNA: TGTGCCAGCAGCCGTGGGGCAGGGGCTGGTGGAAACACCATATATTTT
CDR3: CASSRGAGAGGNTIYF

D: -
length: 11
size: few
V: TRBV2
J: TRBJ1-1
DNA: TGTGCCAGCAGCACCCAAGTGGAAGCTTTCTTT
CDR3: CASSTQVEAFF

D: -
length: 15
size: -
V: TRBV14
J: TRBJ2-7
DNA: TGTGCCAGCAGCCAAGAGGGGCGGGATAGGTACGAGCAGTACTTC
CDR3: CASSQEGRDRYEQYF

D: TRBD2
length: 13
size: -
V: TRBV20-1
J: TRBJ2-7
DNA: TGCAGTGCTAAGGGACTAGGATTCTACGAGCAGTACTTC
CDR3: CSAKGLGFYEQYF

D: -
length: 15
size: once
V: TRBV28
J: TRBJ1-1
DNA: TGTGCCAGCAGACAAGGACATTTCATGAACACTGAAGCTTTCTTT
CDR3: CASRQGHFMNTEAFF

D: -
length: 12
size: -
V: TRBV5-1
J: TRBJ2-7
DNA: TGCGCCAGCAGCTATGGGCAGTCCGAGCAGTACTTC
CDR3: CASSYGQSEQYF

D: TRBD1
length: 14
size: few
V: TRBV5-1
J: TRBJ1-2
DNA: TGCGCCAGCCAACCAGGGGGCGGACGGGGTGGCTACACCTTC
CDR3: CASQPGGGRGGYTF

D: -
length: 14
size: -
V: TRBV7-6
J: TRBJ1-1
DNA: TGTGCCAGCAGCTCTCGGGACGGGAACACTGAAGCTTTCTTT
CDR3: CASSSRDGNTEAFF

D: -
length: 15
size: -
V: TRBV12-3/TRBV12-4
J: TRBJ1-1
DNA: TGTGCCAGCAGTCAAGGACCCCCCGGGGGAACTGAAGCTTTCTTT
CDR3: CASSQGPPGGTEAFF

D: -
length: 15
size: -
V: TRBV6-4
J: TRBJ2-1
DNA: TGTGCCAGCAGTGAGCAGACAGGCTCCTACAATGAGCAGTTCTTC
CDR3: CASSEQTGSYNEQFF

D: -
length: 13
size: once
V: TRBV2
J: TRBJ2-1
DNA: TGTGCCAGCACTAGTAACGAAGGTGGGGAGCAGTTCTTC
CDR3: CASTSNEGGEQFF

D: -
length: 13
size: few
V: TRBV5-1
J: TRBJ1-2
DNA: TGCGCCAGCAGCTTGGGGCGGGACTATGGCTACACCTTC
CDR3: CASSLGRDYGYTF

D: TRBD1
length: 13
size: -
V: TRBV5-4
J: TRBJ2-5
DNA: TGTGCCAGCAGCGAAAAGGGGGCTGAGACCCAGTACTTC
CDR3: CASSEKGAETQYF

D: TRBD2
length: 15
size: -
V: TRBV5-4
J: TRBJ2-1
DNA: TGTGCCAGCAGCCCCGGACTAGCGGGGTATAATGAGCAGTTCTTC
CDR3: CASSPGLAGYNEQFF

D: -
length: 15
size: -
V: TRBV20-1
J: TRBJ1-1
DNA: TGCAGTGCTAGAGATACCCCGGGTCTGAACACTGAAGCTTTCTTT
CDR3: CSARDTPGLNTEAFF